Presented here are 30 T cell receptor beta chains from one specimen sequenced in a study of blood T cell repertoires in COVID-19. Only in-frame clones appear in the TCRdb table, and some are missing; sequencing was by immunoSEQ multiplex PCR. The repertoire holds approximately 76,000 clones, with approximately 90% as singletons. The sequenced material came from peripheral blood. Every receptor here comes from a man aged 25-40 years with acute or convalescent COVID-19.

This clone appeared a single time. The rearrangement uses TRBV24-1 and TRBJ2-3; the match to TRBD2 covers 10 bases. The length of the CDR3 is 15 residues. Germline V gene data show CDR1 as KGHDR and CDR2 as SFDVKD. Trimming cost V 5 bases and J 3 bases; bases outside gene matches: 4. The CDR3 DNA reads as TGTGCCACCAGTGCTAGCGGGAGCATTACAGATACGCAGTATTTT. Translated, it gives CATSASGSITDTQYF.

This chain joins TRBV6-6 and TRBJ1-4, with D perhaps TRBD1 (6 bases). The CDR3 is 15 residues long. The germline gives CDR1 MNHNY, CDR2 SVGAGI (reference sequence). With 4 bases removed from V and 5 bases from J, the gap between germline ends came to 14 bases. CDR3 DNA sequence: TGTGCCAGCAGTTCCCCCCGGACAGCAAATGAAAAACTGTTTTTT. Translation gives CASSSPRTANEKLFF.

The V and J genes are TRBV7-2 and TRBJ2-3; D possibly corresponds to TRBD1 (5 bases). CDR3 length equals 16 residues. V lost 5 bases, J lost 2 bases, and 17 bases lay in between. Germline CDR1 reads SGHTA; CDR2 reads FQGNSA. CDR3 region: CASSPPRQFSTDTQYF. The CDR3 DNA reads TGTGCCAGCAGCCCCCCCCGACAGTTCTCCACAGATACGCAGTATTTT.

Only a few counts were recorded for this clone. CDR3 DNA sequence: TGTGCCAGAGAGAGACAGCCAGCCTATGGCTACACCTTC. Its protein product is CARERQPAYGYTF. V and J are TRBV2 and TRBJ1-2; D might be TRBD1 (5 bases). The CDR3 totals 13 residues. The V end lost 9 bases, the J end lost 4 bases, and 15 bases lay between the germline ends. Looked up from germline, CDR1 is SNHLY and CDR2 is FYNNEI.

CDR3 protein: CSVARTGLAAEAFF. The CDR3 coding sequence is TGCAGCGTCGCACGGACAGGGCTTGCCGCTGAAGCTTTCTTT. J is TRBJ1-1 and V is TRBV29-1, with TRBD1 matching 8 bases. The J segment lost 6 bases and the V segment lost 6 bases, leaving 12 bases of the junction unmatched. Germline CDR1 SQVTM, CDR2 ANQGSEA. The CDR3 extends over 14 amino acids.

In its sample, this clone was seen once. J is TRBJ2-1 and V is TRBV28; unclear D gene. Looked up from germline, CDR1 is MDHEN and CDR2 is SYDVKM. The CDR3 has 14 residues. V gave up 6 bases and J gave up 8 bases, with 17 bases separating them. The CDR3 sequence is CASSLDPAQDEQFF. The CDR3 DNA reads TGTGCCAGCAGCCTCGACCCTGCCCAGGATGAGCAGTTCTTC.

The chain recombines TRBV4-2 with TRBJ2-3, with unresolved D. The CDR3 loop spans 15 amino acids. Germline assignment: CDR1 LGHNA and CDR2 YNFKEQ. V lost 1 base and J 4 bases, leaving 12 bases between the germline ends. CDR3 DNA: TGTGCCAGCAGCCAAGGGCAGGCTCGTGCAGATACGCAGTATTTT. The encoded protein is CASSQGQARADTQYF.

This sequence joins TRBV5-4 and TRBJ1-1, with D tentatively TRBD1 (5 bases). Germline V gene lookup returns CDR1 SGHNT and CDR2 YYREEE (reference sequence). Trimming took 4 bases from V and 0 from J, leaving 19 bases between them. CDR3 length: 17 amino acids. In DNA form, the CDR3 reads TGTGCCAGCAGCCCCAATTCAGGGAATCTTATGAACACTGAAGCTTTCTTT. This codes for CASSPNSGNLMNTEAFF.

This CDR3 reads CASSLGHDQGENIQYF. Written as DNA, the CDR3 is TGTGCCAGCAGTCTCGGACACGACCAAGGCGAAAACATTCAGTACTTC. The chain is built from TRBV28 and TRBJ2-4, with a weak D call TRBD1 (5 bases). The V end was cut by 5 bases, the J end by 5 bases, with 19 bases between. Germline lookup yields CDR1 MDHEN and CDR2 SYDVKM. This CDR3 is built from 16 residues.

This clone was detected once. The chain employs TRBV30 and TRBJ2-1, with TRBD2 matching over 9 bases. V lost 3 bases to trimming and J lost 0 bases; unmatched junction nucleotides: 6. This CDR3 region has 16 residues. Looked up from germline, CDR1 is GTSNPN and CDR2 is SVGIG (reference sequence). The CDR3 sequence is CAWSGRLAASYNEQFF. DNA for the CDR3: TGTGCCTGGAGCGGGAGACTAGCGGCCTCCTACAATGAGCAGTTCTTC.

This chain links TRBV7-2 with TRBJ1-1; D may be TRBD1 (6 bases). The CDR3 loop spans 14 amino acids. CDR1 and CDR2 from the germline V gene are SGHTA and FQGNSA. V lost 5 bases and J 1 base, leaving 11 bases between the germline ends. The CDR3, as DNA: TGTGCCAGCAGCCCTACGACAGGGAACACTGAAGCTTTCTTT. This codes for CASSPTTGNTEAFF.

V gene TRBV7-9 combines with J gene TRBJ2-7; TRBD2 aligns across 7 bases. CDR1 and CDR2 from the germline V gene are SEHNR and FQNEAQ (reference sequence). Trimming took 7 bases from V and 3 from J; bases not matched to a gene: 9. This CDR3 is built from 14 residues. The CDR3 DNA reads as TGTGCCAGCATGCCCGGGACTATGTACTACGAGCAGTACTTC. The encoded protein is CASMPGTMYYEQYF.

This chain links TRBV19 with TRBJ1-1; no firm D call. This CDR3 is built from 13 residues. Per germline, CDR1 LNHDA and CDR2 SQIVND (reference sequence). V lost 1 base, J lost 5 bases, and 8 bases lay in between. The CDR3 region has the DNA TGTGCCAGTAGTATAGGAGGGAAAACTGAAGCTTTCTTT. Its translation is CASSIGGKTEAFF.

This clone has only a few counts. The DNA for the CDR3 is TGCGCCAGCGCACAGGGGTCCTACGAGCAGTACTTC. Its translation: CASAQGSYEQYF. V is TRBV5-1 and J is TRBJ2-7; TRBD1 matches 7 bases. CDR1 and CDR2 (germline): SGHRS, YFSETQ. The trim removed 7 bases at V and 1 base at J, leaving 2 bases unmatched. This CDR3 is built from 12 residues.

The chain recombines TRBV3-1 (or the pseudogene TRBV3-2) with TRBJ2-5; the match to TRBD1 covers 7 bases. Germline assignment: CDR1 LGHDT and CDR2 YNNKEL (reference sequence). The CDR3 sequence is 13 residues long. With 4 bases clipped from V and 5 bases from J, the junction kept 4 bases outside the gene matches. The DNA of the CDR3 is TGTGCCAGCAGCCGCACAGGGGTCGAGACCCAGTACTTC. It yields the protein CASSRTGVETQYF.

This chain joins TRBV10-3 and TRBJ2-1; 12 positions match TRBD2. The junction had 5 bases not matched to a gene; V was cut back by 3 bases and J by 5 bases. The CDR3 length is 16 residues. Per germline, CDR1 ENHRY and CDR2 SYGVKD. CDR3 nucleotides: TGTGCCATCAGTGATAGAGGACTAGCGGGAAACAATGAGCAGTTCTTC. This encodes CAISDRGLAGNNEQFF.

The chain is built from TRBV9 and TRBJ2-2; D may be TRBD1 (6 bases). The V end was cut by 0 bases, the J end by 1 base, with 7 bases between. From germline, CDR1 is SGDLS and CDR2 YYNGEE. CDR3 size: 15 residues. In DNA form, the CDR3 reads TGTGCCAGCAGCGTAGGAGGGGGGAACACCGGGGAGCTGTTTTTT. This translates into CASSVGGGNTGELFF.

The chain uses TRBV19 and TRBJ2-7; possible D gene TRBD1, 6 bases. Germline V gene lookup returns CDR1 LNHDA and CDR2 SQIVND (reference sequence). V gave up 3 bases and J gave up 0 bases, with 9 bases separating them. CDR3 length equals 14 residues. CDR3 amino acids: CASSIKTGSYEQYF. In DNA form, the CDR3 reads TGTGCCAGTAGTATCAAGACAGGCTCCTACGAGCAGTACTTC.

The chain links TRBV14 to TRBJ1-5; the D gene is possibly TRBD1 (5 bases). V was pared by 4 bases and J by 7 bases, with 11 bases between. There are 13 residues in the CDR3. Germline-derived CDR1 and CDR2 are SGHDN and FVKESK. As DNA, the CDR3 is TGTGCCAGCAGCCCCGTTGGGGGGCAGCCCCAGCATTTT. This sequence encodes CASSPVGGQPQHF. The variable domain in full, with the rest retrieved from reference TRBV14 and TRBJ1-5, is EAGVTQFPSHSVIEKGQTVTLRCDPISGHDNLYWYRRVMGKEIKFLLHFVKESKQDESGMPNNRFLAERTGGTYSTLKVQPAELEDSGVYFCASSPVGGQPQHFGDGTRLSIL.

V usage is TRBV19 and J usage is TRBJ2-5; 10 bases map to TRBD2. The CDR3 spans 15 residues. V lost 5 bases to trimming and J lost 4 bases; unmatched junction nucleotides: 7. The V gene's germline CDR1 is LNHDA and CDR2 SQIVND (reference sequence). This CDR3 is CASSSSGRASETQYF. The CDR3, as DNA: TGTGCCAGTAGTTCGAGCGGGAGGGCCTCAGAGACCCAGTACTTC.

The chain carries TRBV5-1 and TRBJ2-7; weak D call: TRBD1 (7 bases). Germline CDR1 and CDR2: SGHRS and YFSETQ. The CDR3 covers 14 residues. With 6 bases removed from V and 3 bases from J, the gap between germline ends came to 16 bases. CDR3 sequence (DNA): TGCGCCAGCACTTTCGCAGGGGGGCTCTACGAGCAGTACTTC. It specifies CASTFAGGLYEQYF.

This clone was observed a handful of times. The chain couples TRBV6-5 to TRBJ1-1, with unresolved D. CDR3 length equals 13 residues. Germline loops: CDR1 MNHEY, CDR2 SVGAGI. V was shortened by 8 bases and J by 5 bases, with 15 bases between the two germline ends. CDR3 DNA: TGTGCCAGCCGAGAGGGAGAACAGACTGAAGCTTTCTTT. This codes for CASREGEQTEAFF.

The rearrangement links TRBV28 to TRBJ2-2; D is unclear. Germline V gene sequence: CDR1 MDHEN, CDR2 SYDVKM. This CDR3 contains 12 residues. Trimming took 4 bases from V and 6 from J, leaving 6 bases between them. The CDR3 sequence: CASSYLAGELFF. The DNA for the CDR3 is TGTGCCAGCAGTTATTTAGCCGGGGAGCTGTTTTTT.

As concerns this clone: Distinct nucleotide sequences in the sample also encode this CDR3. The chain employs TRBV7-2 and TRBJ2-2, with TRBD2 identical over 10 bases. The germline gives CDR1 SGHTA, CDR2 FQGNSA. There are 15 residues in the CDR3. V shed 2 bases and J 5 bases; nucleotides not matched to a gene: 2. The CDR3, as DNA: TGTGCCAGCAGCTTATCTAGCGGGAGAACCGGGGAGCTGTTTTTT. This translates into CASSLSSGRTGELFF.

The gene calls are TRBV4-1 and TRBJ1-6; 7 nucleotides line up with TRBD1. The CDR3 is made up of 17 amino acids. Germline V gives CDR1 MGHRA, CDR2 YSYEKL. V lost 3 bases and J lost 0; bases outside the gene matches: 5. This CDR3 reads CASSQDRQSSYNSPLHF. The CDR3 nucleotides are TGCGCCAGCAGCCAGGACAGGCAGAGCTCCTATAATTCACCCCTCCACTTT.

The chain is built from TRBV19 and TRBJ1-4; 7 positions agree with TRBD1. V gave up 4 bases and J gave up 1 base; unmatched junction bases: 6. Per germline, CDR1 LNHDA and CDR2 SQIVND (reference sequence). CDR3 length: 16 residues. CDR3 protein: CASSTTRQGTNEKLFF. CDR3 bases: TGTGCCAGTAGTACAACCCGACAGGGAACTAATGAAAAACTGTTTTTT.

This clone was counted between two and nine times. The chain combines TRBV5-1 with TRBJ1-1; no clear D. The length of the CDR3 is 13 residues. Trimming stripped 7 bases from V and 3 bases from J, with 13 bases between. Germline CDR1 reads SGHRS; CDR2 reads YFSETQ. CDR3 DNA sequence: TGCGCCAGCGCCTTAACCAGTGACACTGAAGCTTTCTTT. Translation: CASALTSDTEAFF. The whole variable domain, remainder taken from reference TRBV5-1 and TRBJ1-1, is KAGVTQTPRYLIKTRGQQVTLSCSPISGHRSVSWYQQTPGQGLQFLFEYFSETQRNKGNFPGRFSGRQFSNSRSEMNVSTLELGDSALYLCASALTSDTEAFFGQGTRLTVV.

The chain couples TRBV28 to TRBJ1-2, with a tentative D call TRBD1 (6 bases). V lost 8 bases and J 7 bases, leaving 20 bases between the germline ends. The CDR3 is made up of 14 amino acids. Looked up from germline, CDR1 is MDHEN and CDR2 is SYDVKM. The CDR3 coding sequence is TGTGCCAGCGGAACATGGGGGGGGCGGAGTGGCTACACCTTC. Its protein product is CASGTWGGRSGYTF.

This chain links TRBV2 with TRBJ1-2; D not resolved. The V end was cut by 8 bases, the J end by 4 bases, with 8 bases between. The CDR3 is made up of 11 amino acids. Germline V gives CDR1 SNHLY, CDR2 FYNNEI. In DNA form, the CDR3 reads TGTGCCAGCGCAAGAGGCTATGGCTACACCTTC. This translates into CASARGYGYTF.

The CDR3, as DNA: TGTGCCAGCCGACCCGGGACAGGGGCTGGCGAGCAGTACTTC. Protein: CASRPGTGAGEQYF. The chain carries TRBV19 and TRBJ2-7; 10 bases line up with TRBD1. This CDR3 is 14 amino acids long. Germline V gene lookup returns CDR1 LNHDA and CDR2 SQIVND (reference sequence). V trimming: 9 bases; J trimming: 6 bases; junction bases outside the gene matches: 11.